Detailed here is one T cell receptor beta chain. The sample originates from a study of CD4 and CD8 cells across lung adenocarcinoma regions. The germline V gene encodes CDR1 MNHNS and CDR2 SASEGT. This CDR3 has 12 amino acids. V gave up 6 bases and J gave up 5 bases, with 10 bases separating them. TCRdb reprocessed the PCR reads with MiXCR, giving one entry per CDR3 protein. The sample contains under 20,000 distinct CDR3 sequences, 51% of which appear only once. Donors had localized lung adenocarcinoma, a non-small cell lung cancer. The sequence derives from a female donor with lung adenocarcinoma. The CD4 and CD8 labels of this study may be unreliable. The specimen was CD8+ T cells from the center of a lung tumor. V and J are TRBV6-1 and TRBJ1-2; no reliable D call. The CDR3 region is CASRHSSYGYTF. The DNA of the CDR3 is TGTGCCAGCAGGCACAGTTCATATGGCTACACCTTC.